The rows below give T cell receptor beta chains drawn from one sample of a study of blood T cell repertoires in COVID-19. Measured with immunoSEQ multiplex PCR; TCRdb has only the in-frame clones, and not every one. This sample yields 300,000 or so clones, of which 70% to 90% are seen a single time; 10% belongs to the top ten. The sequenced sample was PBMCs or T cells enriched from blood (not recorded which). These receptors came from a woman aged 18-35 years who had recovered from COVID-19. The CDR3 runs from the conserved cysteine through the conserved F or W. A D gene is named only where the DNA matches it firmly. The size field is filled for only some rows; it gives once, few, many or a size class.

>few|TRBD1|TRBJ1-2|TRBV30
CAWARQGNYGYTF
TGTGCCTGGGCCCGACAGGGAAACTATGGCTACACCTTC
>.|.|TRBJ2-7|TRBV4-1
CASSPYWTEIYEQYF
TGCGCCAGCAGCCCCTACTGGACAGAGATCTACGAGCAGTACTTC
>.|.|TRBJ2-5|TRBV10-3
CAISRDTGVQETQYF
TGTGCCATCAGTCGGGACACTGGAGTCCAAGAGACCCAGTACTTC
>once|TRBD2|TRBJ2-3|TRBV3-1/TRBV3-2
CASSPSGLTDTQYF
TGTGCCAGCAGTCCTAGCGGGCTCACAGATACGCAGTATTTT
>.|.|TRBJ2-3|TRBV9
CASSFRGGGADTQYF
TGTGCCAGCAGCTTTCGCGGAGGGGGCGCAGATACGCAGTATTTT
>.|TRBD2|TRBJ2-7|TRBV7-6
CASSSLAEVSYEQYF
TGTGCCAGCAGCTCACTAGCGGAGGTTTCATACGAGCAGTACTTC
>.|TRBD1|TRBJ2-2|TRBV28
CASRSGTGIGTGHTGELFF
TGTGCCAGCAGGAGCGGGACAGGGATTGGGACCGGGCACACCGGGGAGCTGTTTTTT
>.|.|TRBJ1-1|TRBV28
CASSRDLDEAFF
TGTGCCAGCAGTCGGGATCTCGATGAAGCTTTCTTT
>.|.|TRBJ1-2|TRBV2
CASRRDNPYGYTF
TGTGCCAGCAGACGAGACAATCCGTATGGCTACACCTTC
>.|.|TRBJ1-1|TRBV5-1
CASRNQGEAFF
TGCGCCAGCAGGAATCAGGGTGAAGCTTTCTTT
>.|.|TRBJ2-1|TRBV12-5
CASGLSLGQGPYNEQFF
TGTGCTAGTGGTTTGTCCTTGGGGCAGGGGCCCTACAATGAGCAGTTCTTC
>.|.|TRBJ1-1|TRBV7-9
CASSLGLRGSNTEAFF
TGTGCCAGCAGCTTAGGGTTGAGAGGGTCCAACACTGAAGCTTTCTTT
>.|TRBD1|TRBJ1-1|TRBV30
CAWRIGTGGEVFF
TGTGCCTGGAGGATAGGGACAGGGGGCGAGGTTTTCTTT
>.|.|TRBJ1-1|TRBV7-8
CASSLQATYTEAFF
TGTGCCAGCAGCTTACAGGCCACATACACTGAAGCTTTCTTT
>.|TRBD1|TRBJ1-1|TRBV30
CAWRTPGGTEAFF
TGTGCCTGGAGGACCCCAGGGGGTACTGAAGCTTTCTTT
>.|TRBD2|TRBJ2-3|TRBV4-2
CASSQEPLADRKGTQYF
TGTGCCAGCAGCCAAGAACCACTAGCGGATAGAAAGGGTACGCAGTATTTT
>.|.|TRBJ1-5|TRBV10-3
CAISELQRDQPQHF
TGTGCCATCAGTGAGCTCCAGAGGGATCAGCCCCAGCATTTT
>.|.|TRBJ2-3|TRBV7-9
CASSLTGSTDTQYF
TGTGCCAGCAGCTTGACAGGTAGCACAGATACGCAGTATTTT
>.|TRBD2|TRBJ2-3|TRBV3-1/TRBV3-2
CASSPDSGEVADTQYF
TGTGCCAGCAGCCCCGACAGCGGGGAGGTGGCAGATACGCAGTATTTT
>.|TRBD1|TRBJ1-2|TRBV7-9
CASSAGGADGYTF
TGTGCCAGCAGCGCAGGGGGCGCCGATGGCTACACCTTC
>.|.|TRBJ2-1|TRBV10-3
CAISDPANEQFF
TGTGCCATCAGTGACCCAGCGAATGAGCAGTTCTTC
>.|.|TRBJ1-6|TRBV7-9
CASSEGDRLLTGSPLHF
TGTGCCAGCAGCGAGGGAGACAGGCTGCTTACGGGTTCACCCCTCCACTTT
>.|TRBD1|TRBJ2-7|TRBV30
CAWTLGTGGDEQYF
TGTGCCTGGACACTCGGGACAGGGGGCGACGAGCAGTACTTC
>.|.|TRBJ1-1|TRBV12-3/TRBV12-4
CASRRTAEAFF
TGTGCCAGCAGACGGACAGCTGAAGCTTTCTTT
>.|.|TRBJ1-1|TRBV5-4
CASSLRGSGNTEAFF
TGTGCCAGCAGCTTAAGGGGGTCGGGAAACACTGAAGCTTTCTTT
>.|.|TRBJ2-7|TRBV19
CASSMGLVSYEQYF
TGTGCCAGTAGTATGGGACTGGTCTCCTACGAGCAGTACTTC
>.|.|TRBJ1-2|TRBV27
CASSLQGIGYTF
TGTGCCAGCAGTTTACAGGGCATTGGCTACACCTTC
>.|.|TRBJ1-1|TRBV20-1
CSAGMVDEAFF
TGCAGTGCCGGGATGGTGGATGAAGCTTTCTTT
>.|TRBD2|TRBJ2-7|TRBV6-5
CASSYSLAGSYEQYF
TGTGCCAGCAGTTACTCCCTAGCGGGATCCTACGAGCAGTACTTC
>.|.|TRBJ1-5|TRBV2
CASSYITGKQPQHF
TGTGCCAGCAGTTATATAACAGGGAAGCAGCCCCAGCATTTT
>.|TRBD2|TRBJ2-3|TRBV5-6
CASSVMGLAGPDTQYF
TGTGCCAGCAGCGTCATGGGACTAGCGGGACCAGATACGCAGTATTTT
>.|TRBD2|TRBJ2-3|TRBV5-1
CASSLTGTSGGYVDTQYF
TGCGCCAGCAGCTTGACCGGGACTAGCGGGGGTTATGTAGATACGCAGTATTTT
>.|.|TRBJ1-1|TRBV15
CATSPRTENTEAFF
TGTGCCACCAGCCCTCGGACAGAGAACACTGAAGCTTTCTTT
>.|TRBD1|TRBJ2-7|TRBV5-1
CASTGTGTYEQYF
TGCGCCAGCACCGGGACAGGGACTTACGAGCAGTACTTC
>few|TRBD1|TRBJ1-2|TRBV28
CASSSPADRGLMSYTF
TGTGCCAGCAGCTCACCCGCGGACAGGGGGCTTATGAGCTACACCTTC
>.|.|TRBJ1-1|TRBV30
CAWSVTSMNTEAFF
TGTGCCTGGAGTGTAACTTCTATGAACACTGAAGCTTTCTTT
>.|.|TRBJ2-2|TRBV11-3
CASSLGSGSNTGELFF
TGTGCCAGCAGCTTAGGGTCGGGATCGAACACCGGGGAGCTGTTTTTT
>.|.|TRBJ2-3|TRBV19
CASSMSREADTQYF
TGTGCCAGTAGTATGAGCAGGGAGGCAGATACGCAGTATTTT
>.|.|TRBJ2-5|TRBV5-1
CASSFDVGGETQYF
TGCGCCAGCAGCTTTGATGTCGGGGGAGAGACCCAGTACTTC
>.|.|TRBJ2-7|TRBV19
CASSKGRGNEQYF
TGTGCCAGTAGTAAGGGCAGGGGAAACGAGCAGTACTTC
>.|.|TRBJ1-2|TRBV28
CASKPGVVYYGYTF
TGTGCCAGCAAGCCAGGGGTAGTATACTATGGCTACACCTTC
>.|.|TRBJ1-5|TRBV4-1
CASSPDPVGLNNQPQHF
TGCGCCAGCAGCCCCGACCCAGTGGGACTAAATAATCAGCCCCAGCATTTT
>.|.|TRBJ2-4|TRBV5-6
CASSLSIEIAKNIQYF
TGTGCCAGCAGCCTGTCTATCGAAATAGCCAAAAACATTCAGTACTTC
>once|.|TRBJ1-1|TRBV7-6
CASSYSQSNTEAFF
TGTGCCAGCAGCTACAGTCAGTCGAACACTGAAGCTTTCTTT
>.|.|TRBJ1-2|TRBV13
CASSSRDTTNYGYTF
TGTGCCAGCAGCTCTCGGGACACCACTAACTATGGCTACACCTTC